This section outlines one T cell receptor beta chain sequence together with its context. Trimming cost V 3 bases and J 2 bases, with 7 bases left between them. Per germline, CDR1 LNHDA and CDR2 SQIVND (reference sequence). This CDR3 has 13 amino acids. In the PCR, 60 Vbeta and 13 Jbeta primers were used. Libraries were prepared by immunoSEQ multiplex PCR; TCRdb keeps only in-frame clonotypes and omits some of them. The data show approximately 130,000 clones, roughly 9.6% seen once. The entry originates in a study of cytomegalovirus exposure and HLA in healthy donors. The clonotype comes from a woman aged 40 to 50 in good health and CMV-seropositive. The source material was PBMCs. J is TRBJ1-2 and V is TRBV19; D uncertain. In DNA form, the CDR3 reads TGTGCCAGTAGTATGATGGAGAACTATGGCTACACCTTC. It encodes CASSMMENYGYTF.